This T cell receptor beta chain was obtained from a study of blood T cell repertoires in COVID-19. In the study overall: Researchers got acute and convalescent COVID-19 samples from the United States, Italy and Spain. Nucleic acid was either cDNA or gDNA, and it came from T cells, B-cell-depleted T cells, or PBMCs.

Using immunoSEQ multiplex PCR, the repertoire was profiled, and TCRdb retains in-frame clones only, with some absent. The sample carries 300,000 to 400,000 clones, roughly 90% recorded once. The CDR3 extends over 14 amino acids. Germline V lookup: CDR1 LNHDA, CDR2 SQIVND (reference sequence). Trimming at V came to 5 bases and at J to 5 bases, leaving 4 bases not matched to a gene. The receptor was derived from a woman aged 25 to 39 with acute COVID-19. The chain has TRBV19 and TRBJ2-2; 8 bases line up with TRBD1. Sequenced: PBMCs or T cells enriched from blood (not recorded which). The CDR3 bases are TGTGCCAGTAGTGCGGGACAGGAGACCGGGGAGCTGTTTTTT. Translating it yields CASSAGQETGELFF.